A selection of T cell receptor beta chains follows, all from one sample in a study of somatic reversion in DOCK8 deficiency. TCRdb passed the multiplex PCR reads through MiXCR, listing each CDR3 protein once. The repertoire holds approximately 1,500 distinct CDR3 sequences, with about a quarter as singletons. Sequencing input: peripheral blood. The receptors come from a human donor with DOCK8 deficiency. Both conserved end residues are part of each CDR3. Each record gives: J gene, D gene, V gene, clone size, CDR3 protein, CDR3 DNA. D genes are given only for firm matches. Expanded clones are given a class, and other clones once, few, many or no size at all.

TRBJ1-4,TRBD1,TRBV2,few,CASSETGATNEKLFF,TGTGCCAGCAGTGAGACAGGGGCAACTAATGAAAAACTGTTTTTT
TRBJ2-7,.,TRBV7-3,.,CASSLSGAYEQYF,TGTGCCAGCAGCCTAAGTGGGGCCTACGAGCAGTACTTC
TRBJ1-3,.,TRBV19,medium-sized,CASNPDFSGNTIYF,TGTGCCAGTAATCCCGATTTTTCTGGAAACACCATATATTTT
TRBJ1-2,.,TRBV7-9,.,CASSLDIRSHGYTF,TGTGCCAGCAGCTTAGATATCCGGAGTCATGGCTACACCTTC
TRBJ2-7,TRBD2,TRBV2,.,CASRAGLAGGMQYF,TGTGCCAGCAGGGCAGGACTAGCGGGAGGGATGCAGTACTTC
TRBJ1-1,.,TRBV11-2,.,CASSLDYRVLNTEAFF,TGTGCCAGCAGCTTAGATTACAGGGTGTTGAACACTGAAGCTTTCTTT
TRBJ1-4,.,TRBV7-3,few,CASSLHAGDEKLFF,TGTGCCAGCAGCTTACACGCAGGAGATGAAAAACTGTTTTTT
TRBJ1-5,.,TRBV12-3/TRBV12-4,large,CASSLTGTNSNQPQHF,TGTGCCAGCAGTTTAACAGGCACCAATAGCAATCAGCCCCAGCATTTT
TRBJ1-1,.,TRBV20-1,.,CSAVQTSNTEAFF,TGCAGTGCCGTTCAGACCTCGAACACTGAAGCTTTCTTT
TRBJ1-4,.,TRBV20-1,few,CSAPPRQPTNEKLFF,TGCAGTGCTCCGCCCCGACAGCCAACTAATGAAAAACTGTTTTTT
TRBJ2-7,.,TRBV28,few,CASRGVAALGEQYF,TGTGCCAGCAGGGGGGTAGCAGCGCTCGGCGAGCAGTACTTC
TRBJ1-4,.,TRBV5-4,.,CASSLDPGVNGKLFF,TGTGCCAGCAGCTTGGACCCAGGAGTTAATGGAAAACTGTTTTTT
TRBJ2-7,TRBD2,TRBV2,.,CASSEPSGSYEQYF,TGTGCCAGCAGTGAGCCTAGCGGGAGTTACGAGCAGTACTTC
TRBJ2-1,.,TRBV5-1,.,CASSLPETRPTQFF,TGCGCCAGCAGCTTACCCGAAACCAGACCTACCCAGTTCTTC
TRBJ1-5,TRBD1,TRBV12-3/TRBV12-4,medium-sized,CASSLDRENQPQHF,TGTGCCAGCAGTTTGGACAGGGAAAATCAGCCCCAGCATTTT
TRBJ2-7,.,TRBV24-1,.,CATSDTGASVSFYEQYF,TGTGCCACCAGTGATACGGGGGCCTCGGTTTCATTCTACGAGCAGTACTTC
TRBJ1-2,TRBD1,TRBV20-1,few,CSATNRGTYGYTF,TGCAGTGCTACTAACAGGGGGACCTATGGCTACACCTTC
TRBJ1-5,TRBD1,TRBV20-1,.,CSARDRNQPQHF,TGCAGTGCAAGGGACAGAAATCAGCCCCAGCATTTT
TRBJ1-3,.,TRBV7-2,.,CASSAGGGGWSSGNTIYF,TGTGCCAGCAGCGCCGGGGGGGGTGGGTGGAGCTCTGGAAACACCATATATTTT
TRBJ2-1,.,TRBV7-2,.,CASSLVGEQFF,TGTGCCAGCAGCTTAGTTGGTGAGCAGTTCTTC
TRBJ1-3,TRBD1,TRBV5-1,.,CASSDRGPGNTIYF,TGCGCCAGCAGTGACAGGGGGCCAGGAAACACCATATATTTT
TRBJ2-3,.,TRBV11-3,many,CASSLEGLDTQYF,TGTGCCAGCAGCTTAGAGGGGTTGGATACGCAGTATTTT
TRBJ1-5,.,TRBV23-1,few,CASSQSGVFYSNQPQHF,TGCGCCAGCAGTCAATCCGGCGTTTTCTATAGCAATCAGCCCCAGCATTTT
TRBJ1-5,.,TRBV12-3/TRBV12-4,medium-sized,CASSFRQGNQPQHF,TGTGCCAGCAGTTTTAGGCAGGGGAATCAGCCCCAGCATTTT
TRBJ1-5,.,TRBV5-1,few,CASSLEGGNNQPQHF,TGCGCCAGCAGCTTGGAAGGGGGGAACAATCAGCCCCAGCATTTT
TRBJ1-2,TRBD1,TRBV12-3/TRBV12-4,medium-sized,CASSFTGTGGNYGYTF,TGTGCCAGCAGTTTCACTGGGACAGGGGGGAACTATGGCTACACCTTC
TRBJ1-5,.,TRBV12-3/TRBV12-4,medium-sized,CASRGEVPYSNQPQHF,TGTGCCAGCAGGGGTGAAGTACCGTATAGCAATCAGCCCCAGCATTTT
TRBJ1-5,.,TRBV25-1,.,CASSQEGVNQPQHF,TGTGCCAGCAGTCAGGAGGGTGTTAATCAGCCCCAGCATTTT
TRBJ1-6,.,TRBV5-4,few,CASSLEAVPTDSPLHF,TGTGCCAGCAGCTTGGAAGCCGTCCCTACGGATTCACCCCTCCACTTT
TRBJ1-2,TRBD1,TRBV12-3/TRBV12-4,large,CASSATGGYGYTF,TGTGCCAGCAGTGCGACAGGGGGTTATGGCTACACCTTC
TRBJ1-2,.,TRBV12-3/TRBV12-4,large,CASSLFGSAYGYTF,TGTGCCAGCAGTTTATTCGGCAGTGCCTATGGCTACACCTTC
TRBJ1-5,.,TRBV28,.,CASSFWGQSREGEHF,TGTGCCAGCAGTTTTTGGGGGCAGAGTAGAGAAGGTGAGCATTTT
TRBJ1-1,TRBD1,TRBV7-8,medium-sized,CASSLRARGRADTEAFF,TGTGCCAGCAGCTTACGGGCCAGGGGGCGGGCTGACACTGAAGCTTTCTTT
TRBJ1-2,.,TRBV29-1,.,CSVEESYYGYTF,TGCAGCGTTGAAGAGTCTTACTATGGCTACACCTTC
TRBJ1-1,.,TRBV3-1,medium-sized,CASSPASNTEAFF,TGTGCCAGCAGCCCCGCGTCGAATACTGAAGCTTTCTTT
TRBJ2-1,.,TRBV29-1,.,CSVDDGPLEQFF,TGCAGCGTTGATGACGGGCCTCTGGAGCAGTTCTTC
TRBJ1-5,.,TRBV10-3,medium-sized,CAITAGFNQPQHF,TGTGCCATCACTGCAGGATTCAATCAGCCCCAGCATTTT
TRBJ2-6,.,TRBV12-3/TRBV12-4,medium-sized,CASSLDRLLSGANVLTF,TGTGCCAGCAGTTTAGACAGGCTCCTCTCTGGGGCCAACGTCCTGACTTTC
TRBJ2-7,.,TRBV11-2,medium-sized,CASSPRDYEQYF,TGTGCCAGCAGCCCCCGGGACTACGAGCAGTACTTC
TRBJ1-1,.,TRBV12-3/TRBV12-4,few,CASSLRPEVGAFF,TGTGCCAGCAGCTTACGTCCGGAAGTGGGAGCTTTCTTT
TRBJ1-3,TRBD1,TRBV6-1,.,CASSPETGTGNTIYF,TGTGCCAGCAGTCCTGAGACAGGGACGGGAAACACCATATATTTT